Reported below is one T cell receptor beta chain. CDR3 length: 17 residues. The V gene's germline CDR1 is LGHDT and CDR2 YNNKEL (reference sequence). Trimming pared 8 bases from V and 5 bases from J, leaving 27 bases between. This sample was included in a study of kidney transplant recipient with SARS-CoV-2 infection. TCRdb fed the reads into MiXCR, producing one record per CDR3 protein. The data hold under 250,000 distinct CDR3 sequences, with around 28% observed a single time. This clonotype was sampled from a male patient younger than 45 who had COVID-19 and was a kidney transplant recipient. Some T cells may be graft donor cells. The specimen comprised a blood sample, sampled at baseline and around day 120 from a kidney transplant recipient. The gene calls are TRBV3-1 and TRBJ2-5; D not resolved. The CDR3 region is CASGRLGPISFSETQYF. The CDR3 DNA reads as TGTGCCAGCGGCAGATTGGGTCCCATTTCTTTCTCTGAGACCCAGTACTTC.